This TCR beta chain was sequenced in a study of cytotoxic CD8 clonotypes in ibrutinib-treated CLL. Study-level points and caveats: Sampling of sustained-remission and progressing patients occurred at differing times.

Assay: immunoSEQ multiplex PCR; the TCRdb copy retains only in-frame clones and omits some. The sample yields about 130,000 clones, around 80% seen once. Details on this clone: The antigen remains undetermined.

Trimming left V 1 base short and J 3 bases short, with 15 bases between. The CDR3 totals 16 residues. Germline V lookup: CDR1 LNHDA, CDR2 SQIVND (reference sequence). The specimen was PBMCs, collected after 24 months of ibrutinib treatment. The TCR originated in a human donor with chronic lymphocytic leukemia. The V call is TRBV19, the J call TRBJ1-1; perhaps TRBD1 as D (6 bases). The CDR3 reads CASSIGGGGWDTEAFF. Written as DNA, the CDR3 is TGTGCCAGTAGTATAGGAGGAGGGGGATGGGACACTGAAGCTTTCTTT.